This is a list of T cell receptor beta chains from one sample in a study of technical replicates of blood from a few donors. Produced via immunoSEQ multiplex PCR; TCRdb's table is partial and in-frame only. The sample records tens of thousands of clones, around 94% being singletons. The specimen sequenced was T cells isolated from PBMCs. These receptors were obtained from a human donor in good health. Both conserved end residues are part of each CDR3. A D gene is named only where the DNA matches it firmly.

V,J,D,length,DNA,CDR3
TRBV5-1,TRBJ2-7,TRBD1,16,TGCGCCAGCAGCCGTTCTATGGGACAGGCCATGTACGAGCAGTACTTC,CASSRSMGQAMYEQYF
TRBV7-9,TRBJ2-1,TRBD1,15,TGTGCCAGCAGCTCAAGGGGGCTAGTCTACAATGAGCAGTTCTTC,CASSSRGLVYNEQFF
TRBV11-2,TRBJ2-4,TRBD1,16,TGTGCCAGCAGACGTCCGGGACAGGGAAAGGTGAACATTCAGTACTTC,CASRRPGQGKVNIQYF
TRBV6-5,TRBJ1-2,.,15,TGTGCCAGCAGTGGGGGGTGGTCTCCGAACTATGGCTACACCTTC,CASSGGWSPNYGYTF
TRBV19,TRBJ1-2,.,17,TGTGCCAGTAGTACCTATGACAGGCTCGGGGATGGGGATGGCTACACCTTC,CASSTYDRLGDGDGYTF
TRBV11-3,TRBJ2-7,TRBD1,13,TGTGCCAGCTCTGTCCCGGGACAGTACGAGCAGTACTTC,CASSVPGQYEQYF
TRBV5-6,TRBJ1-2,TRBD1,16,TGTGCCAGCAGCTTCAGGACAGGTCGAATTTCCTATGGCTACACCTTC,CASSFRTGRISYGYTF
TRBV5-1,TRBJ2-3,.,17,TGCGCCAGCAGCTTTAATGGGGTCAGGGGGGGCACAGATACGCAGTATTTT,CASSFNGVRGGTDTQYF
TRBV28,TRBJ2-6,TRBD1,19,TGTGCCAGCAAATTTAAGAAGGGGACAGGGCCTCCGCTTGAGCTCGTCCTGACTTTC,CASKFKKGTGPPLELVLTF
TRBV5-6,TRBJ1-1,.,14,TGTGCCAGCAGCTTGGGCGACACCTACACTGAAGCTTTCTTT,CASSLGDTYTEAFF
TRBV28,TRBJ2-7,TRBD2,16,TGTGCCAGCAGTTTCCCCCTGAGAGCGGGGTTCTACGAGCAGTACTTC,CASSFPLRAGFYEQYF
TRBV4-1,TRBJ2-7,TRBD2,14,TGCGCCAGCAGCCAAACTAGCGGGATGTACGAGCAGTACTTC,CASSQTSGMYEQYF
TRBV28,TRBJ2-7,TRBD2,15,TGTGCCAGCAGGGGAGCGGGAGCCCAAAGCTACGAGCAGTACTTC,CASRGAGAQSYEQYF
TRBV6-5,TRBJ2-5,.,14,TGTGCCAGCATGGGGCCGACCAACCAAGAGACCCAGTACTTC,CASMGPTNQETQYF
TRBV4-1,TRBJ2-7,.,11,TGCGCCAGCAGCCAAGACTATGTGAAGTACTTC,CASSQDYVKYF
TRBV6-5,TRBJ1-1,.,14,TGTGCCAGCAGTTGGGGGCAGGAGGACACTGAAGCTTTCTTT,CASSWGQEDTEAFF
TRBV18,TRBJ2-2,.,14,TGTGCCAGCTCACGAAGCACGAACACCGGGGAGCTGTTTTTT,CASSRSTNTGELFF
TRBV4-2,TRBJ1-4,.,14,TGTGCCAGCAGTGAACGCGTACAGATAGAAAAACTGTTTTTT,CASSERVQIEKLFF
TRBV11-2,TRBJ1-1,.,17,TGTGCCAGCAGCTCGATGGGGGGGGCGCCACTGAACACTGAAGCTTTCTTT,CASSSMGGAPLNTEAFF